The 21 T cell receptor beta chains given below trace back to one sample, sequenced in a study of blood T cell repertoires in COVID-19. Profiled with immunoSEQ multiplex PCR; TCRdb holds only in-frame clones, not every one. The data contain 240,000 or so clones, 82% of them seen just once; the ten biggest clones take up roughly 12%. The source material was peripheral blood. The receptors originated from a woman aged 55-69 years with active or convalescent COVID-19.

The CDR3: CASSQTASGGGGTGELFF. DNA of the CDR3: TGTGCCAGCAGCCAAACGGCTAGCGGGGGGGGCGGCACCGGGGAGCTGTTTTTT. The rearrangement joins TRBV4-2 to TRBJ2-2; TRBD2 agrees at 12 bases. Trimming at V came to 2 bases and at J to 4 bases, leaving 8 bases not matched to a gene. The CDR3 has 18 amino acids. Germline V lookup: CDR1 LGHNA, CDR2 YNFKEQ.

The V call is TRBV9, the J call TRBJ1-3; 7 bases are a match to TRBD1. There are 18 residues in the CDR3. Germline V gene data show CDR1 as SGDLS and CDR2 as YYNGEE. V dropped 3 bases and J dropped 4; count of bases not matched to a gene: 16. The CDR3 reads CASSEQGPTGVGGNTIYF. In nucleotides, the CDR3 is TGTGCCAGCAGCGAACAAGGGCCTACAGGGGTCGGGGGAAACACCATATATTTT.

V is TRBV2 and J is TRBJ2-5, with 11 bases identical to TRBD1. From germline, CDR1 is SNHLY and CDR2 FYNNEI. V dropped 5 bases and J dropped 5; count of bases not matched to a gene: 7. The CDR3 sequence is 15 residues long. The chain's CDR3 is CASSKDRGRLETQYF. The CDR3, as DNA: TGTGCCAGCAGTAAGGACAGGGGGCGCCTGGAGACCCAGTACTTC.

CDR3 nucleotides: TGTGCCTGGGCCCCGCGCTCCTATAATTCACCCCTCCACTTT. It translates to CAWAPRSYNSPLHF. This chain joins TRBV30 and TRBJ1-6; D unresolved. Trimming took off 5 bases at V and 0 bases at J, with 8 bases between the two ends. This CDR3 comprises 14 residues. CDR1 is GTSNPN, CDR2 SVGIG, per germline (reference sequence).

The rearrangement links TRBV4-1 to TRBJ2-7; D call uncertain. The V and J ends lost 0 bases and 0 bases respectively, with 9 bases between them. This CDR3 has 15 amino acids. The germline V gene encodes CDR1 MGHRA and CDR2 YSYEKL. As DNA, the CDR3 is TGCGCCAGCAGCCAAGAGGCACCTGCCTCCTACGAGCAGTACTTC. Protein product: CASSQEAPASYEQYF.

J is TRBJ2-7 and V is TRBV6-5; unclear D gene. Germline V lookup: CDR1 MNHEY, CDR2 SVGAGI. The length of the CDR3 is 13 residues. Deletions cut 2 bases from V and 3 bases from J, with 8 bases between. CDR3 bases: TGTGCCAGCAGTTACGCCAGAAACTACGAGCAGTACTTC. Translation: CASSYARNYEQYF.

V and J are TRBV18 and TRBJ2-1; weak D call: TRBD1 (6 bases). In germline, CDR1 is KGHSH, CDR2 LQKENI. Trimming took 3 bases from V and 1 from J, leaving 10 bases between them. This CDR3 is built from 15 residues. CDR3 nucleotide sequence: TGTGCCAGCTCACCGCAACAGGGATCCTACAATGAGCAGTTCTTC. Translation: CASSPQQGSYNEQFF.

In nucleotides, the CDR3 is TGTGCCTGGAGTCCCCAGGCCCAAGAGACCCAGTACTTC. Protein: CAWSPQAQETQYF. The chain couples TRBV30 to TRBJ2-5; no reliable D call. Germline CDR1 is GTSNPN and CDR2 is SVGIG (reference sequence). Trimming shortened V by 2 bases and J by 1 base, and 8 bases separated the two germline ends. The CDR3 is 13 residues long. Looking up the rest from reference TRBV30 and TRBJ2-5 gives the full variable domain: SQTIHQWPATLVQPVGSPLSLECTVEGTSNPNLYWYRQAAGRGLQLLFYSVGIGQISSEVPQNLSASRPQDRQFILSSKKLLLSDSGFYLCAWSPQAQETQYFGPGTRLLVL.

This chain joins TRBV9 and TRBJ1-2; D remains unclear. This CDR3 comprises 14 residues. Germline values: CDR1 SGDLS, CDR2 YYNGEE. V was clipped by 0 bases and J by 0 bases, with 6 bases between them. This chain's CDR3 is CASSVEPANYGYTF. The DNA of the CDR3 is TGTGCCAGCAGCGTAGAACCAGCTAACTATGGCTACACCTTC.

The CDR3 coding sequence is TGTGCCTCCTCCGGACTAGCGAGGAGCACAGATACGCAGTATTTT. It encodes CASSGLARSTDTQYF. This chain joins TRBV30 and TRBJ2-3; 9 bases agree with TRBD2. The V gene's germline CDR1 is GTSNPN and CDR2 SVGIG (reference sequence). This CDR3 spans 15 amino acids. Trimming took 7 bases from V and 0 from J; bases not matched to a gene: 8.

J is TRBJ1-6 and V is TRBV25-1; the D gene is possibly TRBD1 (6 bases). The V and J ends lost 8 bases and 8 bases respectively, with 22 bases between them. The germline V gene has CDR1 MGHDK and CDR2 SYGVNS. CDR3 length equals 16 residues. The CDR3 is CASHPGGATPYSPLHF. CDR3 in DNA: TGTGCCAGCCACCCCGGGGGGGCTACGCCTTATTCACCCCTCCACTTT.

The chain employs TRBV28 and TRBJ2-2, with a tentative D call TRBD1 (6 bases). CDR1 and CDR2 from the germline V gene are MDHEN and SYDVKM. The CDR3 has 17 residues. V dropped 5 bases and J dropped 0 bases, with 16 bases sitting between them. Here the CDR3 DNA reads TGTGCCAGCAGTCAAACGGACAGTTACGCGAACACCGGGGAGCTGTTTTTT. It codes for CASSQTDSYANTGELFF.

This chain uses TRBV11-2 with TRBJ2-7, with a possible D match to TRBD2 (6 bases). The V gene lost 2 bases and the J gene lost 4 bases, with 15 bases spanning the gap. Germline CDR1 SGHAT, CDR2 FQNNGV. The CDR3 sequence is 15 residues long. The CDR3 nucleotides are TGTGCCAGCAGCTTACAGCTGGTGGAGGGGTACGAGCAGTACTTC. Translation: CASSLQLVEGYEQYF.

V gene TRBV29-1 combines with J gene TRBJ1-1; 7 bases line up with TRBD1. The length of the CDR3 is 13 residues. The junction had 6 bases not matched to a gene; V was cut back by 7 bases and J by 1 base. Germline V lookup: CDR1 SQVTM, CDR2 ANQGSEA. In nucleotides, the CDR3 is TGCAGCGCGGGGGGACAGACGAACACTGAAGCTTTCTTT. This gives the protein CSAGGQTNTEAFF.

This chain connects TRBV10-2 to TRBJ1-4, with D possibly matching TRBD1 (6 bases). From germline, CDR1 is WSHSY and CDR2 SAAADI. This CDR3 comprises 14 residues. Trimming left V 6 bases short and J 3 bases short, with 11 bases between. The DNA for the CDR3 is TGCGCCAGCAGGGGGGCAGGGGCTAATGAAAAACTGTTTTTT. Protein: CASRGAGANEKLFF.

The chain links TRBV14 to TRBJ2-7; a possible D gene is TRBD1 (5 bases). V lost 4 bases and J lost 0, with 16 bases in between. The CDR3 loop spans 16 amino acids. Germline CDR1 and CDR2: SGHDN and FVKESK. CDR3 residues: CASSRGRGPVSYEQYF. The DNA for the CDR3 is TGTGCCAGCAGCCGAGGAAGGGGCCCGGTCTCCTACGAGCAGTACTTC.

This chain joins TRBV14 and TRBJ1-1, with TRBD1 matching 8 bases. CDR3 length: 15 amino acids. Trimming took 2 bases from V and 5 from J; bases not matched to a gene: 7. The V gene's germline CDR1 is SGHDN and CDR2 FVKESK. Here the CDR3 DNA reads TGTGCCAGCAGCCAATTCCGGACAGGGAGTACTGAAGCTTTCTTT. Translated: CASSQFRTGSTEAFF.

The chain employs TRBV27 and TRBJ1-2, with D hard to call. The V gene lost 2 bases and the J gene lost 10 bases, with 14 bases spanning the gap. There are 13 residues in the CDR3. Per germline, CDR1 MNHEY and CDR2 SMNVEV (reference sequence). Here the CDR3 DNA reads TGTGCCAGCAGTTTAGGGCTTGGGCGGGCCTACACCTTC. The encoded protein is CASSLGLGRAYTF.

The rearrangement uses TRBV5-1 and TRBJ1-2; 7 bases are shared with TRBD1. The CDR3 is 14 residues long. The germline V gene has CDR1 SGHRS and CDR2 YFSETQ. V dropped 0 bases and J dropped 8; count of bases not matched to a gene: 7. CDR3 amino acids: CASSLGQGKRGYTF. As DNA, the CDR3 is TGCGCCAGCAGCTTGGGACAGGGAAAGCGAGGCTACACCTTC.

The chain is built from TRBV7-9 and TRBJ1-3; 7 bases are a match to TRBD1. Germline loops: CDR1 SEHNR, CDR2 FQNEAQ (reference sequence). The CDR3 consists of 16 residues. The V gene end was trimmed by 5 bases and the J gene end by 3 bases; junction bases not matched to a gene: 10. The CDR3 coding sequence is TGTGCCAGCAGCGCCTACAGGGGATCGTATGGAAACACCATATATTTT. Translated: CASSAYRGSYGNTIYF.

The chain couples TRBV7-9 to TRBJ1-2; 12 bases align to TRBD1. Germline values: CDR1 SEHNR, CDR2 FQNEAQ (reference sequence). The V gene end was trimmed by 5 bases and the J gene end by 6 bases; junction bases not matched to a gene: 16. The CDR3 contains 18 residues. The CDR3 DNA reads as TGTGCCAGCAGCCACCGAATAGTCGGGACAGGGGGCGCAGATGGCTACACCTTC. The encoded protein is CASSHRIVGTGGADGYTF.